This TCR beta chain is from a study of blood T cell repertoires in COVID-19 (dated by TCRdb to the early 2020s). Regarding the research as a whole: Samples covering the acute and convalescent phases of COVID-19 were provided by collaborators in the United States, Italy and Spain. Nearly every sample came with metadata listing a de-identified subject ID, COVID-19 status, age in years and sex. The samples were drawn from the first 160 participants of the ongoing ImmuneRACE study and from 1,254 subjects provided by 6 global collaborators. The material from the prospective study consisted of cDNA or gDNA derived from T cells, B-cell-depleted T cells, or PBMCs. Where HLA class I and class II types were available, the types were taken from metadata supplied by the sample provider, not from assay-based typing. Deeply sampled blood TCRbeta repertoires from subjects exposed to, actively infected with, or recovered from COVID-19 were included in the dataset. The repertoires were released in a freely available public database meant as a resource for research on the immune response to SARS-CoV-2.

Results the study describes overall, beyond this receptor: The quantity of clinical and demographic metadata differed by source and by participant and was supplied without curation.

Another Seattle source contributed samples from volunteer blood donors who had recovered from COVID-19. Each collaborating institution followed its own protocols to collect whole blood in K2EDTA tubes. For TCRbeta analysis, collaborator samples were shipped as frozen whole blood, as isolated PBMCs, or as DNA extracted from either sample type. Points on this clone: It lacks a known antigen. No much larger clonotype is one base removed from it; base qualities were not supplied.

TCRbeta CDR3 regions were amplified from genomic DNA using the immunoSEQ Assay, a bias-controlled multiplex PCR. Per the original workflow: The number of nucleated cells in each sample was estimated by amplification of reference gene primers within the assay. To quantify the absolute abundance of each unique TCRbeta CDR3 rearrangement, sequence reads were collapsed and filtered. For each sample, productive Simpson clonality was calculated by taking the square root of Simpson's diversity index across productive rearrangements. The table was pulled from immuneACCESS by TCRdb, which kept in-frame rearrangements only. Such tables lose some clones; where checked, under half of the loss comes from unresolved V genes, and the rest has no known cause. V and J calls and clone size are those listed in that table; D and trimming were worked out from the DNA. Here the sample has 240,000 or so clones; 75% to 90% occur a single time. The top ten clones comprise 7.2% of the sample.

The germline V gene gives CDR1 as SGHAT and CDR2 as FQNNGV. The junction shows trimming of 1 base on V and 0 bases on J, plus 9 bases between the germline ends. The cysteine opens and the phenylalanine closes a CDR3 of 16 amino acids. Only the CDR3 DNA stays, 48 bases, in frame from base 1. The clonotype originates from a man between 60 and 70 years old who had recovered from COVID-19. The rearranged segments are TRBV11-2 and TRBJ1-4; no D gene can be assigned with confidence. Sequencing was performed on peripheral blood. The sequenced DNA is TGTGCCAGCAGCTTAGTATCGGGAGCAACTAATGAAAAACTGTTTTTT. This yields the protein CASSLVSGATNEKLFF.